These 3 T cell receptor beta chains came from one sample sequenced in a study of T cell responses to AZD1222 COVID-19 vaccine. Here immunoSEQ multiplex PCR was the method, and the copy in TCRdb shows in-frame clones only, minus some. The table includes some 140,000 clones, 90% detected once. Specimen: peripheral blood, collected on day 0 of AZD1222 vaccination. Every receptor here comes from an adult in good health.

The chain links TRBV29-1 to TRBJ1-1, with D maybe TRBD1 (5 bases). From germline, CDR1 is SQVTM and CDR2 ANQGSEA. The CDR3 has 12 amino acids. V was shortened by 5 bases and J by 5 bases, with 12 bases between the two germline ends. The CDR3 DNA follows: TGCAGCGTTATGACAGTTTATACTGAAGCTTTCTTT. It is translated as CSVMTVYTEAFF.

The chain uses TRBV4-1 and TRBJ1-5; D unclear. The germline V gene encodes CDR1 MGHRA and CDR2 YSYEKL. V was pared by 2 bases and J by 5 bases, with 7 bases between. This CDR3 spans 13 amino acids. Here the CDR3 reads CASSQSNDQPQHF. In DNA form, the CDR3 reads TGCGCCAGCAGCCAATCCAACGATCAGCCCCAGCATTTT.

This clone has a count of ten or more. This chain connects TRBV6-1 to TRBJ1-2; 9 bases are shared with TRBD1. Germline-derived CDR1 and CDR2 are MNHNS and SASEGT. CDR3 size: 16 residues. Trimming took 2 bases from V and 7 from J; bases not matched to a gene: 11. The CDR3 spells CASSESGTGMHGGYTF. The CDR3 DNA sequence: TGTGCCAGCAGTGAATCTGGGACAGGGATGCATGGTGGCTACACCTTC.